The rows below give T cell receptor beta chains drawn from one sample of a study of blood T cell repertoires in COVID-19. The data were produced by immunoSEQ multiplex PCR, yet TCRdb's version contains in-frame clones alone and is incomplete. The data contain approximately 44,000 clones, about 92% of them singletons. Sequencing was carried out using peripheral blood. The receptors stem from a woman of 80 years or more with acute or convalescent COVID-19. Both conserved end residues are part of each CDR3. The D gene is left open where the match is weak. Not all rows give a size; the values are once, few, many and, for expanded clones, a class.

clone_size j_call cdr3_length v_call d_call cdr3_nt cdr3_aa
NA TRBJ2-3 14 TRBV10-2 NA TGCGCCAGCAGTGAGCACAGGGCCACAGATACGCAGTATTTT CASSEHRATDTQYF
NA TRBJ2-3 14 TRBV19 TRBD2 TGTGCCACCATGGTACTAGCGGGGAGTGATACGCAGTATTTT CATMVLAGSDTQYF
NA TRBJ2-1 14 TRBV24-1 NA TGTGCCACCAGTGAATTTGGACGGGAAAATGAGCAGTTCTTC CATSEFGRENEQFF
NA TRBJ2-3 15 TRBV18 NA TGTGCCAGCTCACCACGTCCTGGGCCGGCGGATACGCAGTATTTT CASSPRPGPADTQYF
NA TRBJ2-1 16 TRBV5-6 TRBD2 TGTGCCAGCAGCTTCGGACTAGCGGGGGGCCCCCGTGAGCAGTTCTTC CASSFGLAGGPREQFF
once TRBJ2-3 17 TRBV3-1/TRBV3-2 TRBD1 TGTGCCAGCAGCCAAGATCACAGGGGGTTACGTACAGATACGCAGTATTTT CASSQDHRGLRTDTQYF
NA TRBJ2-1 13 TRBV11-3 TRBD2 TGTGCCAGCAGCTCATTCAGGGAGGGGGAGCAGTTCTTC CASSSFREGEQFF
NA TRBJ1-5 16 TRBV4-2 TRBD1 TGTGCCAGCAGCCAAGAAATAGACAGGGGTGGACAGCCCCAGCATTTT CASSQEIDRGGQPQHF
NA TRBJ2-2 17 TRBV9 NA TGTGCCAGCAGTTACCGACTCGGGAGCGCGAACACCGGGGAGCTGTTTTTT CASSYRLGSANTGELFF
NA TRBJ1-4 15 TRBV5-5 TRBD1 TGTGCCAGCAGCCCAGGACAGGGGAGTTACGAAAAACTGTTTTTT CASSPGQGSYEKLFF
NA TRBJ1-5 12 TRBV7-8 NA TGTGCCAGCAGCTTTCCAAATCAGCCCCAGCATTTT CASSFPNQPQHF
NA TRBJ2-2 14 TRBV11-2 NA TGTGCCAGCAGCTTCCCGGGTCCTACCGGGGAGCTGTTTTTT CASSFPGPTGELFF
NA TRBJ2-7 17 TRBV6-6 NA TGTGCCAGCGGTCGAGGGGGGGGTCCCCCAAGCTCCTACGAGCAGTACTTC CASGRGGGPPSSYEQYF
once TRBJ1-1 15 TRBV5-4 NA TGTGCCAGCAGCACCCGACAGGCCCCGGGTACTGAAGCTTTCTTT CASSTRQAPGTEAFF
NA TRBJ2-1 16 TRBV9 TRBD2 TGTGCCAGCAGCTCGCGACTAGCGGGGGGGCACAATGAGCAGTTCTTC CASSSRLAGGHNEQFF
NA TRBJ2-1 15 TRBV19 NA TGTGCCAGTAGTCCTTATGAGGCCCGATACAATGAGCAGTTCTTC CASSPYEARYNEQFF
NA TRBJ2-3 14 TRBV10-3 TRBD1 TGTGCCATCAGGCCGGGACAGGGGTCAGATACGCAGTATTTT CAIRPGQGSDTQYF
NA TRBJ1-2 12 TRBV12-3/TRBV12-4 NA TGTGCCAGCAGCCGAAGCGGGTATGGCTACACCTTC CASSRSGYGYTF
NA TRBJ1-2 14 TRBV4-1 NA TGCGCCAGCAGGCAGGAGGGACTGGACTATGGCTACACCTTC CASRQEGLDYGYTF
NA TRBJ2-3 18 TRBV6-6 TRBD2 TGTGCCAGCAGTCTCTATTCGACTAGCGGGGTTGGCACAGATACGCAGTATTTT CASSLYSTSGVGTDTQYF
NA TRBJ1-4 20 TRBV21-1 NA TGTGCCAGCAGCAAAGTGGAAAGCTTTTGGACATTTCAGACTAATGAAAAACTGTTTTTT CASSKVESFWTFQTNEKLFF
NA TRBJ2-2 16 TRBV5-1 TRBD2 TGCGCCAGCAGCTTGGTAGCGGGGGCGAACACCGGGGAGCTGTTTTTT CASSLVAGANTGELFF
NA TRBJ2-6 17 TRBV29-1 NA TGCAGCGTTGCGCAACCGACAGGCCTCCCTGGGGCCAACGTCCTGACTTTC CSVAQPTGLPGANVLTF
NA TRBJ1-5 17 TRBV18 TRBD1 TGTGCCAGCTCACCAGGGACAGGGTATTCAAGCAATCAGCCCCAGCATTTT CASSPGTGYSSNQPQHF
NA TRBJ2-4 15 TRBV20-1 NA TGCAGTGCTAGTTCTCAGGGGATAGCCAAAAACATTCAGTACTTC CSASSQGIAKNIQYF
NA TRBJ1-6 14 TRBV3-1/TRBV3-2 TRBD1 TGTGCCAGCAGCCAGGGGACAGCCAATTCACCCCTCCACTTT CASSQGTANSPLHF
NA TRBJ1-3 15 TRBV5-4 NA TGTGCCAGCACCCCCAATCCGGGATCTGGAAACACCATATATTTT CASTPNPGSGNTIYF
NA TRBJ1-2 16 TRBV4-2 NA TGTGCCAGCAGCCAAGAGGGCGCAGGGCCCGACTATGGCTACACCTTC CASSQEGAGPDYGYTF
few TRBJ1-6 13 TRBV30 NA TGTGCCTGGAGCAAGCGATATAATTCACCCCTCCACTTT CAWSKRYNSPLHF
once TRBJ1-3 14 TRBV6-5 TRBD1 TGTGCCGCAACCCGAGACAGGGCTGGAAACACCATATATTTT CAATRDRAGNTIYF
NA TRBJ2-3 14 TRBV6-6 NA TGTGCCAGCAGTTACGGGCTAGCTGCAGATACGCAGTATTTT CASSYGLAADTQYF
NA TRBJ1-1 13 TRBV6-6 TRBD1 TGTGCCAGCAGTGACGACAGGGCCACTGAAGCTTTCTTT CASSDDRATEAFF
NA TRBJ2-1 15 TRBV10-1 NA TGCGCCAGCAGTCCTCCCCCCGCGGTCTACAATGAGCAGTTCTTC CASSPPPAVYNEQFF
few TRBJ2-7 19 TRBV11-2 TRBD1 TGTGCCAGCAGCACCTACCCAGGACAGGGCCGAAGTCCGCTTTACGAGCAGTACTTC CASSTYPGQGRSPLYEQYF
NA TRBJ2-2 15 TRBV30 NA TGTGCCTGGAGTGCCGGGACACCCAACACCGGGGAGCTGTTTTTT CAWSAGTPNTGELFF